This note documents a single T cell receptor beta chain sequence. Trimming took 0 bases from V and 8 from J; bases not matched to a gene: 12. The CDR3 runs to 16 residues. CDR1 LGHNA and CDR2 YNFKEQ come from the germline V gene. The data are from a study of blood T cell repertoires in COVID-19. At the level of the study: Sample material is recorded as cDNA or gDNA derived from T cells, B-cell-depleted T cells, or PBMCs.

Libraries were prepared by immunoSEQ multiplex PCR; TCRdb keeps only in-frame clonotypes and omits some of them. Here the sample spans 150,000 or so clones, 82% being singletons. This sequence was found in a woman between 35 and 50 years old with COVID-19, enrolled during active disease. The rearrangement uses TRBV4-2 and TRBJ1-1; 7 positions agree with TRBD1. Sequencing input: peripheral blood. DNA for the CDR3: TGTGCCAGCAGCCAAGACCCGACAGGGTTGACGATCGAAGCTTTCTTT. It specifies CASSQDPTGLTIEAFF.